A single sample is the source of the 29 T cell receptor beta chains below, sequenced in a study of OX40 agonist ivuxolimab in advanced cancers. Sequencing was performed with immunoSEQ multiplex PCR; in TCRdb, only in-frame clones are kept and a portion is missing. Of 100,000 or so clones in the sample, under 95% were seen once. The sample was CD4+ or CD8+ T cells sorted from blood, taken in a trial of the OX40 agonist ivuxolimab. These receptors all stem from an adult with an advanced solid tumor such as melanoma, head and neck, liver or kidney cancer.

This sequence joins TRBV4-3 and TRBJ2-7, with a weak D call TRBD1 (8 bases). The CDR3 runs 14 residues. Germline V gene lookup returns CDR1 LGHNA and CDR2 YSLEER. Trimming took off 4 bases at V and 7 bases at J, with 17 bases between the two ends. CDR3 sequence reads: CASSLDRGLREQYF. The DNA of the CDR3 is TGCGCCAGCAGCCTTGACAGGGGACTAAGGGAGCAGTACTTC.

V and J are TRBV4-3 and TRBJ2-6; no reliable D call. Trimming removed 0 bases from V and 0 bases from J, with 6 bases in between. Germline V gene sequence: CDR1 LGHNA, CDR2 YSLEER. The CDR3 spans 16 residues. The CDR3 loop reads CASSQEKVSGANVLTF. The CDR3 DNA reads as TGCGCCAGCAGCCAAGAAAAGGTCTCTGGGGCCAACGTCCTGACTTTC.

The chain couples TRBV29-1 to TRBJ2-3, with 8 bases fitting TRBD1. Unmatched junction bases numbered 17, after V lost 3 bases and J lost 6 bases. Germline V lookup: CDR1 SQVTM, CDR2 ANQGSEA. The CDR3 covers 17 residues. Here the CDR3 DNA reads TGCAGCGTTGACCCCATAATAACAGGGGGTAAAGGGGATACGCAGTATTTT. Its translation is CSVDPIITGGKGDTQYF.

CDR3 nucleotide sequence: TGTGCCAGCAGTTACTCTGACAGGGGCCTAGACTATGGCTACACCTTC. This gives the protein CASSYSDRGLDYGYTF. The rearrangement uses TRBV6-6 and TRBJ1-2; 8 nucleotides match TRBD1. This CDR3 comprises 16 residues. The germline V gene has CDR1 MNHNY and CDR2 SVGAGI (reference sequence). Trimming removed 0 bases from V and 3 bases from J; junction bases left unmatched: 6.

The chain uses TRBV5-1 and TRBJ2-3; D gene uncertain. V shed 7 bases and J shed 2 bases, with 14 bases lying between them. The CDR3 runs 14 residues. The V gene's germline CDR1 is SGHRS and CDR2 YFSETQ. The CDR3 reads CASAAMQITDTQYF. CDR3 bases: TGCGCCAGCGCAGCGATGCAGATCACAGATACGCAGTATTTT.

This chain uses TRBV6-5 with TRBJ1-1, with 9 bases lining up with TRBD1. Trimming removed 6 bases from V and 9 bases from J; junction bases left unmatched: 5. Looked up from germline, CDR1 is MNHEY and CDR2 is SVGAGI. CDR3 length: 12 amino acids. CDR3 residues: CASSPGTGKAFF. The DNA for the CDR3 is TGTGCCAGCAGCCCCGGGACAGGGAAAGCTTTCTTT.

The chain uses TRBV7-9 and TRBJ2-2; D is unclear. V was clipped by 5 bases and J by 0 bases, with 16 bases between them. Germline V gene lookup returns CDR1 SEHNR and CDR2 FQNEAQ (reference sequence). The length of the CDR3 is 17 residues. In DNA, the CDR3 is TGTGCCAGCAGCCTATCCCGACGGAGCGCGAACACCGGGGAGCTGTTTTTT. Its protein product is CASSLSRRSANTGELFF. The variable domain in full, completed from reference TRBV7-9 and TRBJ2-2, reads DTGVSQNPRHKITKRGQNVTFRCDPISEHNRLYWYRQTLGQGPEFLTYFQNEAQLEKSRLLSDRFSAERPKGSFSTLEIQRTEQGDSAMYLCASSLSRRSANTGELFFGEGSRLTVL.

This chain uses TRBV2 with TRBJ1-1, with 7 bases fitting TRBD1. CDR3 length: 12 amino acids. The J segment lost 4 bases and the V segment lost 9 bases, leaving 5 bases of the junction unmatched. The germline CDR1 and CDR2 sequences are SNHLY and FYNNEI. Here the CDR3 reads CASEPGGTEAFF. CDR3 DNA sequence: TGTGCCAGTGAGCCAGGGGGCACTGAAGCTTTCTTT. Together with reference TRBV2 and TRBJ1-1, the CDR3 gives the full variable domain: EPEVTQTPSHQVTQMGQEVILRCVPISNHLYFYWYRQILGQKVEFLVSFYNNEISEKSEIFDDQFSVERPDGSNFTLKIRSTKLEDSAMYFCASEPGGTEAFFGQGTRLTVV.

This clone appeared a single time. V and J are TRBV5-1 and TRBJ2-7; TRBD1 agrees at 8 bases. CDR3 size: 15 residues. The V and J ends lost 0 bases and 2 bases, in that order; junction bases with no gene match: 4. Per the germline V gene, CDR1 is SGHRS and CDR2 is YFSETQ. The CDR3 loop reads CASSLEGQGAYEQYF. The CDR3 DNA is TGCGCCAGCAGCTTGGAAGGACAGGGAGCCTACGAGCAGTACTTC.

In its sample, this clone was seen once. As DNA, the CDR3 is TGTGCCAGCAGCTTAGGGGACAGGGGCCCCTACGAGCAGTACTTC. This codes for CASSLGDRGPYEQYF. This sequence joins TRBV7-8 and TRBJ2-7; 10 bases are shared with TRBD1. CDR1 and CDR2 from the germline V gene are SGHVS and FQNEAQ. There are 15 residues in the CDR3. The trim removed 1 base at V and 2 bases at J, leaving 2 bases unmatched.

The chain employs TRBV28 and TRBJ1-2; no definite D call. Germline assignment: CDR1 MDHEN and CDR2 SYDVKM. Trimming cost V 3 bases and J 0 bases, with 17 bases left between them. The CDR3 extends over 17 amino acids. The CDR3 sequence: CASSLGTGPPANYGYTF. CDR3 sequence (DNA): TGTGCCAGCAGTTTGGGCACTGGGCCACCAGCTAACTATGGCTACACCTTC.

V usage is TRBV10-3 and J usage is TRBJ2-7; 7 nucleotides match TRBD1. Germline lookup yields CDR1 ENHRY and CDR2 SYGVKD. This CDR3 is 14 amino acids long. V was clipped by 3 bases and J by 5 bases; unmatched bases: 7. CDR3 bases: TGTGCCATCAGTGAAAGAGGGGGCTATGACGAGCAGTACTTC. This sequence encodes CAISERGGYDEQYF.

The rearrangement uses TRBV10-2 and TRBJ2-7; either TRBD1 or TRBD2 may fit D (5 bases each). The V gene's germline CDR1 is WSHSY and CDR2 SAAADI. The V end lost 2 bases, the J end lost 3 bases, and 14 bases lay between the germline ends. This CDR3 is 15 amino acids long. As DNA, the CDR3 is TGCGCCAGCAGTGAGACCGGGACGGGGAGCTACGAGCAGTACTTC. Translating gives CASSETGTGSYEQYF.

The chain joins TRBV6-1 to TRBJ1-1; D gene ambiguous. The length of the CDR3 is 11 residues. V was trimmed by 8 bases and J by 2 bases, leaving 6 bases between them. The germline CDR1 and CDR2 sequences are MNHNS and SASEGT. As DNA, the CDR3 is TGTGCCAGCGTCAGAAACACTGAAGCTTTCTTT. It specifies CASVRNTEAFF.

The CDR3 DNA follows: TGTGCCAGCAGTTTGATGGCGGGAACTTACTACGAGCAGTACTTC. Protein product: CASSLMAGTYYEQYF. V usage is TRBV28 and J usage is TRBJ2-7, with D perhaps TRBD2 (6 bases). This CDR3 has 15 residues. Between the trimmed V and J ends, which lost 3 bases and 3 bases, there was a span of 15 bases. Per germline, CDR1 MDHEN and CDR2 SYDVKM.

The V call is TRBV4-3, the J call TRBJ2-1; 10 bases are shared with TRBD2. Losses at the gene ends were 1 base for V and 6 bases for J; bases not matched to a gene: 6. Germline lookup yields CDR1 LGHNA and CDR2 YSLEER. The CDR3 consists of 16 residues. In DNA, the CDR3 is TGCGCCAGCAGCCAAGGGGTTAGCGGGGGGTTCAATGAGCAGTTCTTC. It codes for CASSQGVSGGFNEQFF.

This sequence joins TRBV29-1 and TRBJ2-7; possibly TRBD2 for D (5 bases). There are 12 residues in the CDR3. Germline CDR1 and CDR2: SQVTM and ANQGSEA. V was shortened by 4 bases and J by 7 bases, with 14 bases between the two germline ends. CDR3 in amino acids: CSVVSAADEQYF. The CDR3 DNA follows: TGCAGCGTTGTGTCAGCGGCTGATGAGCAGTACTTC.

This clone was picked up a small number of times. This chain uses TRBV6-1 with TRBJ1-5, with unresolved D. V was shortened by 1 base and J by 6 bases, with 13 bases between the two germline ends. Looked up from germline, CDR1 is MNHNS and CDR2 is SASEGT. CDR3 length equals 15 residues. Here the CDR3 reads CASSEERLTSQPQHF. The CDR3 DNA reads as TGTGCCAGCAGTGAAGAACGGCTCACGTCTCAGCCCCAGCATTTT.

The chain uses TRBV19 and TRBJ2-1, with TRBD2 matching 8 bases. This CDR3 has 20 residues. Unmatched junction bases numbered 18, after V lost 5 bases and J lost 0 bases. Germline CDR1 LNHDA, CDR2 SQIVND (reference sequence). CDR3 sequence: CASSSLAAGGQLSSYNEQFF. The CDR3 nucleotides read TGTGCCAGTAGTTCGCTAGCGGCGGGGGGCCAATTAAGCTCCTACAATGAGCAGTTCTTC.

V usage is TRBV19 and J usage is TRBJ1-5, with 7 positions matching TRBD1. The CDR3 contains 13 residues. Looked up from germline, CDR1 is LNHDA and CDR2 is SQIVND (reference sequence). V lost 10 bases to trimming and J lost 3 bases; unmatched junction nucleotides: 6. CDR3 residues: CATSDRDNQPQHF. The DNA for the CDR3 is TGTGCCACCAGCGACAGGGACAATCAGCCCCAGCATTTT. The variable domain in full, with the rest retrieved from reference TRBV19 and TRBJ1-5, is DGGITQSPKYLFRKEGQNVTLSCEQNLNHDAMYWYRQDPGQGLRLIYYSQIVNDFQKGDIAEGYSVSREKKESFPLTVTSAQKNPTAFYLCATSDRDNQPQHFGDGTRLSIL.

The chain combines TRBV2 with TRBJ2-3; possible D gene TRBD2, 6 bases. V was cut by 10 bases and J by 4 bases, with 18 bases left in between. The CDR3 length is 14 residues. Germline V CDR1 and CDR2: SNHLY, FYNNEI. As DNA, the CDR3 is TGTGCCATACCCTGGGCGGGGAAGGCAGATACGCAGTATTTT. This sequence encodes CAIPWAGKADTQYF.

This chain links TRBV28 with TRBJ2-7; D unclear. The CDR3 loop spans 12 amino acids. V lost 5 bases and J lost 2, with 7 bases in between. Germline V gives CDR1 MDHEN, CDR2 SYDVKM. Here the CDR3 DNA reads TGTGCCAGCAGTGACCGGGCCTACGAGCAGTACTTC. Residues: CASSDRAYEQYF.

The chain is built from TRBV7-3 and TRBJ2-2; tentative D call: TRBD2 (6 bases). Germline V gene sequence: CDR1 SGHTA, CDR2 FQGTGA. Trimming pared 5 bases from V and 3 bases from J, leaving 10 bases between. The CDR3 is 14 residues long. The CDR3 sequence: CASSDTGDTGELFF. The CDR3 DNA follows: TGTGCCAGCAGCGATACGGGGGACACCGGGGAGCTGTTTTTT. Together with reference TRBV7-3 and TRBJ2-2, the CDR3 gives the full variable domain: GAGVSQTPSNKVTEKGKYVELRCDPISGHTALYWYRQSLGQGPEFLIYFQGTGAADDSGLPNDRFFAVRPEGSVSTLKIQRTERGDSAVYLCASSDTGDTGELFFGEGSRLTVL.

The chain is built from TRBV7-8 and TRBJ2-7; 11 positions agree with TRBD2. V lost 3 bases, J lost 6 bases, and 1 base stayed unmatched. This CDR3 has 13 residues. Looked up from germline, CDR1 is SGHVS and CDR2 is FQNEAQ. CDR3 region: CASSFGTSGEQYF. DNA of the CDR3: TGTGCCAGCAGCTTCGGGACTAGCGGCGAGCAGTACTTC.

This chain links TRBV7-2 with TRBJ1-1; D remains unclear. V dropped 5 bases and J dropped 1 base, with 14 bases sitting between them. The CDR3 contains 15 residues. CDR1 SGHTA and CDR2 FQGNSA come from the germline V gene. Here the CDR3 reads CASSPVEGGNTEAFF. The CDR3 nucleotides are TGTGCCAGCAGCCCCGTCGAGGGTGGGAACACTGAAGCTTTCTTT.

V gene TRBV7-9 combines with J gene TRBJ2-1, with 7 bases fitting TRBD2. The CDR3 covers 14 residues. J gave up 2 bases and V 7 bases, and 5 bases lay outside the gene matches. Per the germline V gene, CDR1 is SEHNR and CDR2 is FQNEAQ (reference sequence). CDR3 bases: TGTGCCAGCAAGCCGGGAGGTCCCTACAATGAGCAGTTCTTC. Translating it yields CASKPGGPYNEQFF.

In its sample, this clone was seen a few times. The J gene is TRBJ2-7, the V gene TRBV29-1, with D tentatively TRBD2 (6 bases). The length of the CDR3 is 14 residues. Trimming left V 4 bases short and J 5 bases short, with 18 bases between. Germline CDR1 and CDR2: SQVTM and ANQGSEA. CDR3 region: CSVGGVQGENEQYF. The CDR3 region has the DNA TGCAGCGTTGGGGGGGTTCAAGGGGAAAACGAGCAGTACTTC.

The chain uses TRBV5-1 and TRBJ2-7; 7 nucleotides match TRBD2. The germline V gene encodes CDR1 SGHRS and CDR2 YFSETQ. V shed 7 bases and J 0 bases; nucleotides not matched to a gene: 7. The CDR3 covers 14 residues. The CDR3 DNA reads TGCGCCAGCCGCCTGGCTAGCGGCTCCTACGAGCAGTACTTC. Protein sequence: CASRLASGSYEQYF.

The V call is TRBV11-2, the J call TRBJ2-1; D uncertain. Germline assignment: CDR1 SGHAT and CDR2 FQNNGV. Between the trimmed V and J ends, which lost 3 bases and 7 bases, there was a span of 16 bases. This CDR3 is built from 15 residues. This chain's CDR3 is CASSFSISSGNEQFF. The CDR3 nucleotides are TGTGCCAGCAGCTTTAGTATCTCTTCTGGGAATGAGCAGTTCTTC. Using reference TRBV11-2 and TRBJ2-1 for the parts outside the CDR3, the full variable domain is EAGVAQSPRYKIIEKRQSVAFWCNPISGHATLYWYQQILGQGPKLLIQFQNNGVVDDSQLPKDRFSAERLKGVDSTLKIQPAKLEDSAVYLCASSFSISSGNEQFFGPGTRLTVL.